The source of this T cell receptor (beta chain) is a study of early stage breast cancer tumors. Whole-study context: About 80% of the 16 invasive tumors were ER+, PR+ and HER2-. Under 10 ER+/PR+/HER2- tumors were invasive ductal; a few were invasive lobular.

V trimming: 8 bases; J trimming: 6 bases; junction bases outside the gene matches: 9. The CDR3 sequence is 13 residues long. The germline gives CDR1 MNHEY, CDR2 SVGAGI. Broader study findings: Enriched TCRB sequences shared across patients were mostly commonly generated sequences.

Of note for this clone: Its specificity is unknown.

Each sample had two DNA replicates, approximately 0.49 ug blood or 1.5 ug tissue. Sequencing used immunoSEQ multiplex PCR; TCRdb keeps in-frame clones, though not all of them. The sample lists 25,000 to 30,000 clones, about 80% occurring once. Sequencing input: blood. The rearrangement links TRBV6-5 to TRBJ2-7; 8 bases map to TRBD1. The TCR was taken from a person aged 55 to 75 with breast cancer. The CDR3 region is CASSYGDRREQYF. CDR3 sequence (DNA): TGTGCCAGCTCATACGGGGACAGGCGCGAGCAGTACTTC.